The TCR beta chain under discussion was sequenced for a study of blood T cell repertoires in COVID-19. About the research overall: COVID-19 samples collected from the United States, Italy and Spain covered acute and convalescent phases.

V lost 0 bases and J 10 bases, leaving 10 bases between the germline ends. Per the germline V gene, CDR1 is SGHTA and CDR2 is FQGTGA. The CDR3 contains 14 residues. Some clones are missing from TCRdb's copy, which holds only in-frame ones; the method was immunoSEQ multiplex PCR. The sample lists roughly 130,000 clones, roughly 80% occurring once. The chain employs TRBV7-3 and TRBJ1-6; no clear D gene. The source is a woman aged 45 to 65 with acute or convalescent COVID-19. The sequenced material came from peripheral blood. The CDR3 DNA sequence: TGTGCCAGCAGCTTAACAGGGAGCGGCTCACCCCTCCACTTT. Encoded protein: CASSLTGSGSPLHF.